This is a list of T cell receptor beta chains from one sample in a study of metastatic and nonmetastatic thyroid tumors. Using MiXCR, TCRdb reanalyzed the PCR reads. The sample lists about 28,000 clones; 23% were seen once. The sequenced sample was blood. These receptors originate from a female donor with papillary thyroid cancer or a benign thyroid nodule (not recorded which). Some clones in this sample may be carry-over from other donors' samples. CDR3s include the opening cysteine and the closing phenylalanine or tryptophan. A D gene is named only where the DNA matches it firmly. Not every row has a clone size; where given, it reads once, few, many or a size class.

D gene: .
J gene: TRBJ2-7
clone size: many
V gene: TRBV7-2
CDR3 DNA: TGTGCCAGCAGCTTAGCGCCATACTTCTCCTACGAGCAGTACTTC
CDR3 protein: CASSLAPYFSYEQYF

D gene: TRBD2
J gene: TRBJ2-3
clone size: many
V gene: TRBV20-1
CDR3 DNA: TGCAGTGCTAGTAGCGGGAGGGGCACAGATACGCAGTATTTT
CDR3 protein: CSASSGRGTDTQYF

D gene: TRBD1
J gene: TRBJ1-1
clone size: .
V gene: TRBV20-1
CDR3 DNA: TGCAGTTCTAGGCATCGGACAGGGGCTAACACTGAAGCTTTCTTT
CDR3 protein: CSSRHRTGANTEAFF

D gene: TRBD2
J gene: TRBJ2-3
clone size: many
V gene: TRBV4-2
CDR3 DNA: TGTGCCAGCAGCCGCGAAGTCCTGACTAGCGACCCTAGCACAGATACGCAGTATTTT
CDR3 protein: CASSREVLTSDPSTDTQYF

D gene: TRBD2
J gene: TRBJ2-1
clone size: many
V gene: TRBV20-1
CDR3 DNA: TGCAGTGCCAGCCAAGAGCGGGAGTGGTCCTACAATGAGCAGTTCTTC
CDR3 protein: CSASQEREWSYNEQFF

D gene: .
J gene: TRBJ1-6
clone size: many
V gene: TRBV7-2
CDR3 DNA: TGTGCCAGCAGCTTACAGGCAGGCTTCGAACTATCACCCCTCCACTTT
CDR3 protein: CASSLQAGFELSPLHF

D gene: .
J gene: TRBJ1-2
clone size: many
V gene: TRBV25-1
CDR3 DNA: TGTGCCAGCAGTGAATATGGGGGTTCGAATGGCTACACCTTC
CDR3 protein: CASSEYGGSNGYTF

D gene: .
J gene: TRBJ2-7
clone size: medium-sized
V gene: TRBV10-2
CDR3 DNA: TGCGCCAGCAGTGGAGCAGGGGTCGGTGGGTACGAGCAGTACTTC
CDR3 protein: CASSGAGVGGYEQYF

D gene: TRBD1
J gene: TRBJ1-5
clone size: many
V gene: TRBV19
CDR3 DNA: TGTGCCAGTAGTCCCCGAACAGGGGGATCAGCCCAGCATTTT
CDR3 protein: CASSPRTGGSAQHF

D gene: .
J gene: TRBJ2-7
clone size: medium-sized
V gene: TRBV6-5
CDR3 DNA: TGTGCCAGCAGTTACCGCCACAGGGAGCCCGGGTACGAGCAGTACTTC
CDR3 protein: CASSYRHREPGYEQYF

D gene: .
J gene: TRBJ1-2
clone size: medium-sized
V gene: TRBV6-1
CDR3 DNA: TGTGCCAGCAGTGAAGACCATCAGCCTCTTATAGCTAACTATGGCTACACCTTC
CDR3 protein: CASSEDHQPLIANYGYTF

D gene: .
J gene: TRBJ1-1
clone size: .
V gene: TRBV5-5
CDR3 DNA: TGTGCCAGCAGCTTTGGGGTGAAGACTGAAGCTTTCTTT
CDR3 protein: CASSFGVKTEAFF

D gene: TRBD1
J gene: TRBJ2-7
clone size: .
V gene: TRBV29-1
CDR3 DNA: TGCAGTGTTGGGCGGGGCCAGGGGGCTCACGACCAGTACTTC
CDR3 protein: CSVGRGQGAHDQYF

D gene: TRBD2
J gene: TRBJ2-1
clone size: many
V gene: TRBV11-3
CDR3 DNA: TGTGCCAGCAGCCCTCCCCTAGCGGGAGGGCCGACGCAGGAGCAGTTCTTC
CDR3 protein: CASSPPLAGGPTQEQFF

D gene: .
J gene: TRBJ2-2
clone size: many
V gene: TRBV19
CDR3 DNA: TGTGCCAGTTCTCCAGGGGCAGGCACCGGGGAGCTGTTTTTT
CDR3 protein: CASSPGAGTGELFF

D gene: .
J gene: TRBJ1-2
clone size: many
V gene: TRBV20-1
CDR3 DNA: TGCAGTGCTAGAGATTTGAGGGTGCGCGGCTACACCTTC
CDR3 protein: CSARDLRVRGYTF

D gene: .
J gene: TRBJ2-7
clone size: .
V gene: TRBV5-5
CDR3 DNA: TGTGCCAGCAGCCAAGAGGCGTTGGGTTACGAGCAGTACTTC
CDR3 protein: CASSQEALGYEQYF

D gene: TRBD1
J gene: TRBJ2-5
clone size: many
V gene: TRBV20-1
CDR3 DNA: TGCAGTGCGGGACAGGGGGCCAGGGAGACCCAGTACTTC
CDR3 protein: CSAGQGARETQYF

D gene: .
J gene: TRBJ2-7
clone size: .
V gene: TRBV20-1
CDR3 DNA: TGCAGTGCTTCATTCCAGGGGGGAACCACCTACGAGCAGTACTTC
CDR3 protein: CSASFQGGTTYEQYF

D gene: TRBD2
J gene: TRBJ2-1
clone size: few
V gene: TRBV27
CDR3 DNA: TGTGCCAGCAGATCGGGGGGGGCCCAGAATGAGCAGTTCTTC
CDR3 protein: CASRSGGAQNEQFF

D gene: .
J gene: TRBJ1-1
clone size: many
V gene: TRBV30
CDR3 DNA: TGTGCCTGGAGTGTGAACACTGAAGCTTTCTTT
CDR3 protein: CAWSVNTEAFF

D gene: TRBD1
J gene: TRBJ1-4
clone size: .
V gene: TRBV18
CDR3 DNA: TGTGCCAGCTCATCAGGACAGGGGGTTTCTAATGAAAAACTGTTTTTT
CDR3 protein: CASSSGQGVSNEKLFF

D gene: TRBD1
J gene: TRBJ2-5
clone size: .
V gene: TRBV14
CDR3 DNA: TGTCCCAGCAGCCGTCGGACAGGGCAGGCGGAGACCGAGTACTTC
CDR3 protein: CPSSRRTGQAETEYF

D gene: .
J gene: TRBJ1-6
clone size: .
V gene: TRBV19
CDR3 DNA: TGTGCCAGTGGCCCGGGGAGCTCCTATAATTCACCCCTCCACTTT
CDR3 protein: CASGPGSSYNSPLHF

D gene: TRBD2
J gene: TRBJ2-3
clone size: many
V gene: TRBV20-1
CDR3 DNA: TGCAGTGCCCGGACTAGCGAGAGGGCTCCGTCTACGCAGTATTTT
CDR3 protein: CSARTSERAPSTQYF

D gene: .
J gene: TRBJ2-5
clone size: .
V gene: TRBV7-2
CDR3 DNA: TGTGCCAGCAGCTTAGAAACTGTGGCCGCTCAAGAGACCCAGTACTTC
CDR3 protein: CASSLETVAAQETQYF

D gene: .
J gene: TRBJ1-5
clone size: .
V gene: TRBV4-3
CDR3 DNA: TGCGCCAGCACCCAACCCATCGGGCCCCAGAATTTT
CDR3 protein: CASTQPIGPQNF

D gene: .
J gene: TRBJ2-7
clone size: .
V gene: TRBV20-1
CDR3 DNA: TGCAGTGCTAGTCAGAGTGGCCTCTACGAGCATTACTTC
CDR3 protein: CSASQSGLYEHYF

D gene: TRBD1
J gene: TRBJ1-2
clone size: many
V gene: TRBV19
CDR3 DNA: TGTGCCAGTAGTATAACCGGGACAGGGAGAAGTGGCTACACCTTC
CDR3 protein: CASSITGTGRSGYTF

D gene: TRBD1
J gene: TRBJ2-7
clone size: many
V gene: TRBV29-1
CDR3 DNA: TGCAGCGTGGCGTCCGGGACAGAGAGCTCCTACGAGCAGTACTTC
CDR3 protein: CSVASGTESSYEQYF

D gene: TRBD1
J gene: TRBJ2-5
clone size: many
V gene: TRBV6-1
CDR3 DNA: TGTGCCAGCAGGATAGGGACAGGGGGCCAAGAGACCCAGTACTTC
CDR3 protein: CASRIGTGGQETQYF

D gene: TRBD2
J gene: TRBJ2-5
clone size: few
V gene: TRBV6-7
CDR3 DNA: TGTGCCAGCACCGGACGGTGGAGGGAGGGTCAAGAGACCCAGTACTTC
CDR3 protein: CASTGRWREGQETQYF

D gene: .
J gene: TRBJ1-1
clone size: many
V gene: TRBV5-8
CDR3 DNA: TGTGCCAGCAGCCCCGGACTCACGCTCGGTACTGAAGCTTTCTTT
CDR3 protein: CASSPGLTLGTEAFF

D gene: TRBD1
J gene: TRBJ1-2
clone size: .
V gene: TRBV20-1
CDR3 DNA: TGCAGTGCTTCCGGGGACAGGGACTATGGCTACACCTTC
CDR3 protein: CSASGDRDYGYTF

D gene: TRBD2
J gene: TRBJ2-3
clone size: many
V gene: TRBV4-3
CDR3 DNA: TGCGCCAGCAGTCCGACTAGCGGGAGCACAGATACGCAGTATTTT
CDR3 protein: CASSPTSGSTDTQYF

D gene: TRBD2
J gene: TRBJ2-3
clone size: many
V gene: TRBV20-1
CDR3 DNA: TGCAGTGCTATGTCCATAGCGGGAGGAATTTCAGATACGCAGTATTTT
CDR3 protein: CSAMSIAGGISDTQYF

D gene: .
J gene: TRBJ2-6
clone size: .
V gene: TRBV6-2/TRBV6-3
CDR3 DNA: TGTGCCAGCAGTCCTGGACGTGTCCTACACTCTTGGGCCAACGTCCTGACTTTC
CDR3 protein: CASSPGRVLHSWANVLTF

D gene: .
J gene: TRBJ2-3
clone size: many
V gene: TRBV7-9
CDR3 DNA: TGTGCCAGCAGCCCCGGACACCCCACAGATACGCAGTATTTT
CDR3 protein: CASSPGHPTDTQYF

D gene: TRBD1
J gene: TRBJ1-5
clone size: many
V gene: TRBV24-1
CDR3 DNA: TGTGCCACCAGTGATGGACAGGGGCAGCCCCAGCATTTT
CDR3 protein: CATSDGQGQPQHF

D gene: TRBD1
J gene: TRBJ1-5
clone size: once
V gene: TRBV30
CDR3 DNA: TGTGCCTGGAACCCGGGACAGGGGGTTGGACAGCCCCAGCATTTT
CDR3 protein: CAWNPGQGVGQPQHF

D gene: .
J gene: TRBJ1-4
clone size: few
V gene: TRBV2
CDR3 DNA: TGTGCCATGATGAAGGACATTAATGAAAAACTGTTTTTT
CDR3 protein: CAMMKDINEKLFF

D gene: .
J gene: TRBJ1-2
clone size: few
V gene: TRBV2
CDR3 DNA: TGTGCCAGCAGTCCTACGGACATTGAACCTTATGGCTACACCTTC
CDR3 protein: CASSPTDIEPYGYTF

D gene: .
J gene: TRBJ1-1
clone size: many
V gene: TRBV19
CDR3 DNA: TGTGCCAGTAGTATGTTGGGGGACACTGAAGCTTTCTTT
CDR3 protein: CASSMLGDTEAFF

D gene: TRBD1
J gene: TRBJ1-6
clone size: medium-sized
V gene: TRBV7-8
CDR3 DNA: TGTGCCAGCAGCGTTACAGGGGGCGCAACCAATTCACCCCTCCACTTT
CDR3 protein: CASSVTGGATNSPLHF

D gene: .
J gene: TRBJ2-7
clone size: few
V gene: TRBV27
CDR3 DNA: TGTGCCAGCAGTTTATTAAGGGGAGGCTACGAGCAGTACTTC
CDR3 protein: CASSLLRGGYEQYF

D gene: .
J gene: TRBJ1-6
clone size: medium-sized
V gene: TRBV28
CDR3 DNA: TGTGCCAGCAGTCCACCTATGAGGCCCCTCCACTTT
CDR3 protein: CASSPPMRPLHF

D gene: .
J gene: TRBJ2-6
clone size: many
V gene: TRBV2
CDR3 DNA: TGTGCCAGCACCCCCGTTCCTGGGGCCAACGTCCTGACTTTC
CDR3 protein: CASTPVPGANVLTF

D gene: .
J gene: TRBJ2-5
clone size: many
V gene: TRBV13
CDR3 DNA: TGTGCCAGCAGCAGTCAGACAAGCCAAGAGACCCAGTACTTC
CDR3 protein: CASSSQTSQETQYF

D gene: .
J gene: TRBJ2-4
clone size: many
V gene: TRBV18
CDR3 DNA: TGTGCCAGCTCACCAGACTCGTTGGCCAAAAACATTCAGTACTTC
CDR3 protein: CASSPDSLAKNIQYF

D gene: TRBD1
J gene: TRBJ2-7
clone size: many
V gene: TRBV7-6
CDR3 DNA: TGTGCCAGCAGCTTAACAGGGGGCGAGGTAGTCTACGAGCAGTACTTC
CDR3 protein: CASSLTGGEVVYEQYF

D gene: TRBD2
J gene: TRBJ2-7
clone size: few
V gene: TRBV2
CDR3 DNA: TGTGCCGGCGGGGGGTCGGCCTACGAGCAGTACTTC
CDR3 protein: CAGGGSAYEQYF

D gene: .
J gene: TRBJ1-1
clone size: many
V gene: TRBV24-1
CDR3 DNA: TGTGCCACCAGTGATCCCCAAAACACTGAAGCTTTCTTT
CDR3 protein: CATSDPQNTEAFF

D gene: .
J gene: TRBJ2-3
clone size: many
V gene: TRBV11-2
CDR3 DNA: TGTGCCAGCAGGCCCGGTTGGCCAGAGATGGAGTATTTT
CDR3 protein: CASRPGWPEMEYF

D gene: TRBD2
J gene: TRBJ2-3
clone size: many
V gene: TRBV18
CDR3 DNA: TGTGCCAGCTCACCACCACGCCAGTTCGCGGGAGTCCGGGCAGATACGCAGTATTTT
CDR3 protein: CASSPPRQFAGVRADTQYF

D gene: .
J gene: TRBJ1-6
clone size: once
V gene: TRBV7-9
CDR3 DNA: TGTGCCAGCATCTCCTCCCAATGGGGGGAGTCACCCCTCCACTTT
CDR3 protein: CASISSQWGESPLHF

D gene: TRBD2
J gene: TRBJ2-7
clone size: .
V gene: TRBV2
CDR3 DNA: TGTGCCAGCAGCGAACTAGCGGGACGGGGCCACGAGCAGTACTTC
CDR3 protein: CASSELAGRGHEQYF

D gene: .
J gene: TRBJ1-3
clone size: many
V gene: TRBV19
CDR3 DNA: TGTGCCAGTAGCGCCTTTCCCAAGTCGAGCTCTGGAAACACCATATATTTT
CDR3 protein: CASSAFPKSSSGNTIYF